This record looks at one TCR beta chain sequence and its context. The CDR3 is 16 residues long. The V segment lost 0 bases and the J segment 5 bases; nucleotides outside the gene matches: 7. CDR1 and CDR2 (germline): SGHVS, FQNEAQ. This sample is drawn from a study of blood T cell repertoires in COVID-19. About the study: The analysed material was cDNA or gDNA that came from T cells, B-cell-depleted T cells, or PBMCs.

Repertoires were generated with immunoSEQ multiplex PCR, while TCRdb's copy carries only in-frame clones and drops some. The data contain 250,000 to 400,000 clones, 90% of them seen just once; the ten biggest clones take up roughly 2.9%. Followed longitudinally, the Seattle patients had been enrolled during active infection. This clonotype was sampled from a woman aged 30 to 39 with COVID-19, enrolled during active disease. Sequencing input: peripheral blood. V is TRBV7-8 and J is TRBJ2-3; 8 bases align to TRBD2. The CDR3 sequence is CASSLARSGGGDTQYF. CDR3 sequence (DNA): TGTGCCAGCAGCTTAGCGAGGTCGGGAGGGGGAGATACGCAGTATTTT.